This T cell receptor (beta chain) was sequenced in a study of technical replicates of blood from a few donors. Profiling relied on immunoSEQ multiplex PCR, and the TCRdb table lists in-frame clones only, not all of them. The sample records about 62,000 clones, roughly 98% being singletons. This CDR3 region has 15 residues. V lost 3 bases, J lost 0 bases, and 2 bases stayed unmatched. CDR1 and CDR2 (germline): MNHNS, SASEGT. With regard to this clone: Other DNA sequences in the sample encode the same CDR3.

Sequences were obtained from T cells isolated from PBMCs. V and J are TRBV6-1 and TRBJ2-1; 7 bases line up with TRBD2. The receptor comes from a human donor in good health. The CDR3 protein is CASSEAGVSYNEQFF. The CDR3 nucleotides read TGTGCCAGCAGTGAGGCGGGAGTCTCCTACAATGAGCAGTTCTTC.